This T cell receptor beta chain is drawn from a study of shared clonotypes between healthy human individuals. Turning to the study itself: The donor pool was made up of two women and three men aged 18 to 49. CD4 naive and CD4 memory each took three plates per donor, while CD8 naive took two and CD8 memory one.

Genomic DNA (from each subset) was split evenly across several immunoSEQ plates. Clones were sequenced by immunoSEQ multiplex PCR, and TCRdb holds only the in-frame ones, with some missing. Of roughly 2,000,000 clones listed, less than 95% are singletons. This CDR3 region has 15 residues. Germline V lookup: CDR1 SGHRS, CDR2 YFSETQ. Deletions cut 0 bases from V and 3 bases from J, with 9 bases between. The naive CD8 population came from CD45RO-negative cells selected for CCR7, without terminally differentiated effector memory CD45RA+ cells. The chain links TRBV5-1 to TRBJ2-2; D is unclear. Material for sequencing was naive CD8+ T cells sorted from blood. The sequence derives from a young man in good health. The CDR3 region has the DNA TGCGCCAGCAGCTTGGGGGCGCCCGACACCGGGGAGCTGTTTTTT. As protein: CASSLGAPDTGELFF.